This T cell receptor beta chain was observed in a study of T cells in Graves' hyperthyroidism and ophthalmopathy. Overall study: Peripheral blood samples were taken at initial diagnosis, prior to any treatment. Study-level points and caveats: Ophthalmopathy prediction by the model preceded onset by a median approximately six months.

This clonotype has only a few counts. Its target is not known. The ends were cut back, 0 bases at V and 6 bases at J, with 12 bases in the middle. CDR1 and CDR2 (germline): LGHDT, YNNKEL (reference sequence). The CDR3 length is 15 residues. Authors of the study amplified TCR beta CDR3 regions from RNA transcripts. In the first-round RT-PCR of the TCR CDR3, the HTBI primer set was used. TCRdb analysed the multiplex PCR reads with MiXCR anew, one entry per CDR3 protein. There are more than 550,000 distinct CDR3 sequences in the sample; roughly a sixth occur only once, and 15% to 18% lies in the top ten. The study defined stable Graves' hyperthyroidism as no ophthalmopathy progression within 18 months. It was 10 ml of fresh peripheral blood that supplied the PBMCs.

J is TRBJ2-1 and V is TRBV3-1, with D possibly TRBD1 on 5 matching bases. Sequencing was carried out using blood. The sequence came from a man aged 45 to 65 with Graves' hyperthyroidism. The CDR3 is CASSQEQVEINEQFF. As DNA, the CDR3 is TGTGCCAGCAGCCAAGAACAGGTAGAAATCAATGAGCAGTTCTTC.